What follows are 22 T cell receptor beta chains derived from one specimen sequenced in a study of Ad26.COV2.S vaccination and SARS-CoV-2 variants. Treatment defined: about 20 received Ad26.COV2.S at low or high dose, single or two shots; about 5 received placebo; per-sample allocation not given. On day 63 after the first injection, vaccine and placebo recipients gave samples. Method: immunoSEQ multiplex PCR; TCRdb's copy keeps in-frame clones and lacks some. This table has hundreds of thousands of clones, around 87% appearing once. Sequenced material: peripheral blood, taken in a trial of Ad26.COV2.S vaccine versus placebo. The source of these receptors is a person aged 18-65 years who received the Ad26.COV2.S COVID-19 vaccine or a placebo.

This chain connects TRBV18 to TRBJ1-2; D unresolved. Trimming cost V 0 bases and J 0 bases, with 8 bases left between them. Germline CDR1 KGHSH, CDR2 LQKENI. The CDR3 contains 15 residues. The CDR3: CASSPPLVTNYGYTF. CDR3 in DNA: TGTGCCAGCTCACCACCGTTGGTGACTAACTATGGCTACACCTTC.

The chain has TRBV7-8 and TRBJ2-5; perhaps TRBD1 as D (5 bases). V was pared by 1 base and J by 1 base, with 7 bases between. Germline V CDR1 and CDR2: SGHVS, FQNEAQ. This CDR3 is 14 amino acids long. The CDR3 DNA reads TGTGCCAGCAGCTTAGGACAGCTCCAAGAGACCCAGTACTTC. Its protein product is CASSLGQLQETQYF.

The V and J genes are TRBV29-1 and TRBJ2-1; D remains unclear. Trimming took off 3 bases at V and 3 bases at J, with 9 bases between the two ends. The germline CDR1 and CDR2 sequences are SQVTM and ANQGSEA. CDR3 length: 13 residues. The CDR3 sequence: CSVEVSVYNEQFF. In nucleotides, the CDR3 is TGCAGCGTTGAGGTATCAGTCTACAATGAGCAGTTCTTC.

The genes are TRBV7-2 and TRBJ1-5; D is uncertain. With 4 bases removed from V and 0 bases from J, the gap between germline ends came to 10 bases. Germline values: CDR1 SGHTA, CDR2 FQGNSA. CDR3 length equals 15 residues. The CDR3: CASSWYQTSNQPQHF. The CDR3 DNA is TGTGCCAGCAGCTGGTATCAGACTAGCAATCAGCCCCAGCATTTT.

CDR3 loop: CANSSTGKSRGYTF. The CDR3 nucleotides are TGTGCCAACAGCTCGACAGGGAAATCAAGGGGCTACACCTTC. V usage is TRBV28 and J usage is TRBJ1-2; TRBD1 matches 7 bases. The length of the CDR3 is 14 residues. V lost 10 bases and J lost 8; bases outside the gene matches: 16. CDR1 and CDR2 (germline): MDHEN, SYDVKM.

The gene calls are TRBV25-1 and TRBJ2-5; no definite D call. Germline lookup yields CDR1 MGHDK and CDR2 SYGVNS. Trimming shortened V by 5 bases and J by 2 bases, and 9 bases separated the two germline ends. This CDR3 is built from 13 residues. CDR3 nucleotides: TGTGCCAGCAGTACCTTCTCTCAAGAGACCCAGTACTTC. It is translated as CASSTFSQETQYF.

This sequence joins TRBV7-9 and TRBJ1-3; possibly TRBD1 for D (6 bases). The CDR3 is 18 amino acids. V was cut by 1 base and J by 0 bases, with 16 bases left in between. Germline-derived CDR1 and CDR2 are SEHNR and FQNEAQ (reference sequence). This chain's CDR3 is CASSLGSTGESSGNTIYF. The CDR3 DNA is TGTGCCAGCAGCTTAGGATCGACAGGAGAAAGCTCTGGAAACACCATATATTTT.

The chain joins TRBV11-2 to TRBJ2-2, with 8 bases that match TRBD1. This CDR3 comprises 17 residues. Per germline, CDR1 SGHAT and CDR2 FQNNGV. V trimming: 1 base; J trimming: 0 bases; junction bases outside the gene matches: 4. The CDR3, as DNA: TGTGCCAGCAGCTTAGCGGGGACAGGATCGAACACCGGGGAGCTGTTTTTT. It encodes CASSLAGTGSNTGELFF.

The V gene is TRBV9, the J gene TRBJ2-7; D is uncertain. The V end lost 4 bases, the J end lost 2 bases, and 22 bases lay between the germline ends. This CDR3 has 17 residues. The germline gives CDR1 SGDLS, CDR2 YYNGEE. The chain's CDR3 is CASSPRDRLGGTYEQYF. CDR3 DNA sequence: TGTGCCAGCAGCCCCCGAGACCGTCTCGGTGGGACCTACGAGCAGTACTTC.

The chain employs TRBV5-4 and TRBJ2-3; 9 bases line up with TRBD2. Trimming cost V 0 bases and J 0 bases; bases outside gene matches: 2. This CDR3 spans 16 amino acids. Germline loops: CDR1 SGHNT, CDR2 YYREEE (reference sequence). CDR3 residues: CASSLDLAGSTDTQYF. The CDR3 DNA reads TGTGCCAGCAGCTTGGACCTAGCGGGGAGCACAGATACGCAGTATTTT.

The CDR3 reads CAWSRGHSTEAFF. The CDR3 DNA reads TGTGCCTGGAGTAGGGGACACAGCACTGAAGCTTTCTTT. The V gene is TRBV30, the J gene TRBJ1-1; D might be TRBD1 (6 bases). This CDR3 is built from 13 residues. The V and J ends lost 2 bases and 4 bases respectively, with 11 bases between them. From germline, CDR1 is GTSNPN and CDR2 SVGIG (reference sequence).

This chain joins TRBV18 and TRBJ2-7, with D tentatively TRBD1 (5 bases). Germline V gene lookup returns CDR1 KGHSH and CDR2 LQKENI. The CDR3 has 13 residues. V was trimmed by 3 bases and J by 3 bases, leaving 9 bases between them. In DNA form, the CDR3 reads TGTGCCAGCTCACCCCGACAGATCTACGAGCAGTACTTC. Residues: CASSPRQIYEQYF.

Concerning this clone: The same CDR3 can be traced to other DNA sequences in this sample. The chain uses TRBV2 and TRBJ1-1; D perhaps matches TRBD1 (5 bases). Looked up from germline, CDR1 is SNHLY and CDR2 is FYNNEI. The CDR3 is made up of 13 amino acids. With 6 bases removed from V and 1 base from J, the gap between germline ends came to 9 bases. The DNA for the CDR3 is TGTGCCAGCAGGGGAGACAGGAACACTGAAGCTTTCTTT. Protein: CASRGDRNTEAFF.

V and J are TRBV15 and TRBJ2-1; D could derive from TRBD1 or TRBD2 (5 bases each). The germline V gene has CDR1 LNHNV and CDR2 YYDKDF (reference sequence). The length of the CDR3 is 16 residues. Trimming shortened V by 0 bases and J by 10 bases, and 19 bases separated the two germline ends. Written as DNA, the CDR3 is TGTGCCACCAGCAGAGACCCCCCCGGGGCCACGGGGGAGCAGTTCTTC. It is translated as CATSRDPPGATGEQFF.

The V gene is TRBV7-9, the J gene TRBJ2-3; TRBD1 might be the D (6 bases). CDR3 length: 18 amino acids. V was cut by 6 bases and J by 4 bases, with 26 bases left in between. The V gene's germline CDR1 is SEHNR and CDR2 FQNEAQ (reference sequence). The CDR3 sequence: CASRSLAGGAYNSDTQYF. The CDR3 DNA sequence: TGTGCCAGCAGGTCCCTGGCTGGGGGCGCGTATAACTCAGATACGCAGTATTTT.

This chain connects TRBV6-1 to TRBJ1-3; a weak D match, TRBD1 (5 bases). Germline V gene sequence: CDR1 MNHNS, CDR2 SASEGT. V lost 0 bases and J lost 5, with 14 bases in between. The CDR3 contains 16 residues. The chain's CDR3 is CASSEAFVRGRNTIYF. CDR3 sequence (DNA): TGTGCCAGCAGTGAAGCGTTCGTAAGGGGTAGAAACACCATATATTTT.

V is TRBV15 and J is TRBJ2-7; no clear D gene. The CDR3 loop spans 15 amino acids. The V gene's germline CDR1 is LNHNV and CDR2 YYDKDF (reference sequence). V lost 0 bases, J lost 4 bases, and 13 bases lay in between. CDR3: CATSRDLGVSYEQYF. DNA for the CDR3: TGTGCCACCAGCAGAGATCTTGGTGTCTCATACGAGCAGTACTTC.

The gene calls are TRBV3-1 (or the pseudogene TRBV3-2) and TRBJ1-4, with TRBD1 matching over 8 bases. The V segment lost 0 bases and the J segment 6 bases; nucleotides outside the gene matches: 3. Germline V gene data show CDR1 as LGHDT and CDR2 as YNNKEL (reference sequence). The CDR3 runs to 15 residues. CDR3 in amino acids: CASSQDGTGDEKLFF. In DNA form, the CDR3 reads TGTGCCAGCAGCCAAGATGGGACAGGAGATGAAAAACTGTTTTTT.

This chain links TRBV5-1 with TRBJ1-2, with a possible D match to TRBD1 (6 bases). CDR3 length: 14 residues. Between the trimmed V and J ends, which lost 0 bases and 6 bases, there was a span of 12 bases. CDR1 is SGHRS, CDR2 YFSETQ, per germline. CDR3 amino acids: CASSLVGQTNGYTF. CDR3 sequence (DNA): TGCGCCAGCAGCTTGGTAGGACAGACCAATGGCTACACCTTC.

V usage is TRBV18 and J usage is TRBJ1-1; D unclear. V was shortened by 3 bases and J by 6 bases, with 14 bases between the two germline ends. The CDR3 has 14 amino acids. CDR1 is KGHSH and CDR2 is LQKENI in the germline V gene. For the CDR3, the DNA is TGTGCCAGCTCACCCCCGAGCAGTCGGGCTGAAGCTTTCTTT. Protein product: CASSPPSSRAEAFF. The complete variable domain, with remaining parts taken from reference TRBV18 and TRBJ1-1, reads NAGVMQNPRHLVRRRGQEARLRCSPMKGHSHVYWYRQLPEEGLKFMVYLQKENIIDESGMPKERFSAEFPKEGPSILRIQQVVRGDSAAYFCASSPPSSRAEAFFGQGTRLTVV.

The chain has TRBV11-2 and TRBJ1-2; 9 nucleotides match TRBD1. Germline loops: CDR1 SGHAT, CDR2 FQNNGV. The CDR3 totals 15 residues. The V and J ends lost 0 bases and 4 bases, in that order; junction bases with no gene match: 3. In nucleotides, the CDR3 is TGTGCCAGCAGCTTAGAGGACAGGGGAGCCTATGGCTACACCTTC. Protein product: CASSLEDRGAYGYTF.

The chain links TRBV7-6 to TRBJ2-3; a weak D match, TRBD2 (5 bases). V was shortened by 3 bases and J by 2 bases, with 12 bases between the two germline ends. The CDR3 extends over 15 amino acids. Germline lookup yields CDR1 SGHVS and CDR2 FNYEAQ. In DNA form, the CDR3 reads TGTGCCAGCAGCTTCGGACGGAGGAACACAGATACGCAGTATTTT. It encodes CASSFGRRNTDTQYF. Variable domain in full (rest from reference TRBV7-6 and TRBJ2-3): GAGVSQSPRYKVTKRGQDVALRCDPISGHVSLYWYRQALGQGPEFLTYFNYEAQQDKSGLPNDRFSAERPEGSISTLTIQRTEQRDSAMYRCASSFGRRNTDTQYFGPGTRLTVL.